Listed here are 24 T cell receptor beta chains from one sample, sequenced in a study of blood T cell repertoires in COVID-19. The table came from immunoSEQ multiplex PCR; TCRdb's copy has only in-frame clones and leaves some out. Of approximately 200,000 clones detected, about nine tenths appear once; the ten largest clones hold 5.5% to 8.5%. Specimen: PBMCs or T cells enriched from blood (not recorded which). These receptors originate from a man younger than 40 in a cohort exposed to, infected with or recovered from COVID-19 (not recorded which).

This chain links TRBV6-4 with TRBJ1-1; 11 positions match TRBD1. This CDR3 has 14 amino acids. In germline, CDR1 is MRHNA, CDR2 SNTAGT. V shed 7 bases, J shed 3 bases, and the junction held 4 bases outside the gene matches. DNA for the CDR3: TGTGCCAGCAAAGTGGGACAGGGGGACACTGAAGCTTTCTTT. This sequence encodes CASKVGQGDTEAFF.

This chain joins TRBV29-1 and TRBJ2-7; 8 bases line up with TRBD2. The CDR3 is made up of 14 amino acids. V lost 4 bases and J lost 6; bases outside the gene matches: 11. Looked up from germline, CDR1 is SQVTM and CDR2 is ANQGSEA. In DNA form, the CDR3 reads TGCAGCGTTGCCTCGGGGGGGGTTCTCAGCGAGCAGTACTTC. Translating gives CSVASGGVLSEQYF.

The chain joins TRBV5-1 to TRBJ2-3; D unclear. CDR1 and CDR2 from the germline V gene are SGHRS and YFSETQ. V was cut by 2 bases and J by 6 bases, with 7 bases left in between. This CDR3 has 12 amino acids. For the CDR3, the DNA is TGCGCCAGCAGCTTACTGCTCGATACGCAGTATTTT. This sequence encodes CASSLLLDTQYF. The whole variable domain, filled in from reference TRBV5-1 and TRBJ2-3, reads KAGVTQTPRYLIKTRGQQVTLSCSPISGHRSVSWYQQTPGQGLQFLFEYFSETQRNKGNFPGRFSGRQFSNSRSEMNVSTLELGDSALYLCASSLLLDTQYFGPGTRLTVL.

The chain recombines TRBV19 with TRBJ2-4; D is possibly TRBD2 (5 bases). The length of the CDR3 is 15 residues. V was pared by 0 bases and J by 2 bases, with 8 bases between. Per the germline V gene, CDR1 is LNHDA and CDR2 is SQIVND (reference sequence). The CDR3 DNA reads as TGTGCCAGTAGTATAGAGGTGACTACCAAAAACATTCAGTACTTC. Translated: CASSIEVTTKNIQYF.

The chain has TRBV7-3 and TRBJ2-1, with 11 nucleotides matching TRBD2. Germline V CDR1 and CDR2: SGHTA, FQGTGA. The CDR3 is made up of 15 amino acids. V dropped 5 bases and J dropped 5; count of bases not matched to a gene: 5. The CDR3 nucleotides read TGTGCCAGCAGCCCCTTAGCGGGAGGGGACAATGAGCAGTTCTTC. It codes for CASSPLAGGDNEQFF.

The chain employs TRBV5-6 and TRBJ2-1; D may be TRBD2 (5 bases). Trimming removed 4 bases from V and 2 bases from J, with 13 bases in between. The CDR3 is 15 residues long. The V gene's germline CDR1 is SGHDT and CDR2 YYEEEE. Here the CDR3 DNA reads TGTGCCAGCAGCCCCCTGCAGCGGACCTACAATGAGCAGTTCTTC. It yields the protein CASSPLQRTYNEQFF.

Here the CDR3 DNA reads TGTGCCAGCAGTTACTCGGGTGGGGAGCGAATCACCGGGGAGCTGTTTTTT. Translating gives CASSYSGGERITGELFF. V is TRBV6-2 or TRBV6-3 and J is TRBJ2-2, with D tentatively TRBD2 (5 bases). The CDR3 covers 17 residues. V was trimmed by 0 bases and J by 4 bases, leaving 15 bases between them. Per germline, CDR1 MNHEY and CDR2 SVGEGT.

CDR3 sequence reads: CASSPDSVGEKLFF. The CDR3 DNA is TGTGCCAGTAGTCCTGACAGTGTTGGTGAAAAACTGTTTTTT. The chain uses TRBV19 and TRBJ1-4; tentatively, D is TRBD1 (5 bases). CDR3 size: 14 residues. CDR1 LNHDA and CDR2 SQIVND come from the germline V gene (reference sequence). V lost 5 bases to trimming and J lost 7 bases, with 14 bases between them. Full variable domain (outside the CDR3, taken from reference TRBV19 and TRBJ1-4): DGGITQSPKYLFRKEGQNVTLSCEQNLNHDAMYWYRQDPGQGLRLIYYSQIVNDFQKGDIAEGYSVSREKKESFPLTVTSAQKNPTAFYLCASSPDSVGEKLFFGSGTQLSVL.

This clone was seen just once. The V call is TRBV5-1, the J call TRBJ2-5; 10 nucleotides line up with TRBD2. Germline-derived CDR1 and CDR2 are SGHRS and YFSETQ. V trimming: 1 base; J trimming: 5 bases; junction bases outside the gene matches: 8. The CDR3 loop spans 16 amino acids. CDR3 residues: CASSLQREGLGETQYF. In DNA form, the CDR3 reads TGCGCCAGCAGCTTGCAGCGGGAGGGCCTAGGGGAGACCCAGTACTTC.

The chain has TRBV6-5 and TRBJ2-1; 9 bases match TRBD2. Germline trimming cut 6 bases from V and 6 bases from J; bases unmatched to any gene: 6. Germline lookup yields CDR1 MNHEY and CDR2 SVGAGI. The CDR3 has 14 residues. The CDR3 bases are TGTGCCAGCAGGGCTAGCGGGAAAGTCAATGAGCAGTTCTTC. Protein: CASRASGKVNEQFF.

V usage is TRBV6-2 or TRBV6-3 and J usage is TRBJ2-3; D is perhaps TRBD1 (5 bases). V shed 2 bases and J shed 1 base, with 10 bases lying between them. The CDR3 loop spans 15 amino acids. From germline, CDR1 is MNHEY and CDR2 SVGEGT. The CDR3 DNA is TGTGCCAGCAGTTACGGGGCCCGAGGCACAGATACGCAGTATTTT. Encoded protein: CASSYGARGTDTQYF.

The chain combines TRBV5-6 with TRBJ2-7; 8 nucleotides agree with TRBD1. The V segment lost 3 bases and the J segment 5 bases; nucleotides outside the gene matches: 10. Germline V lookup: CDR1 SGHDT, CDR2 YYEEEE. The CDR3 has 15 amino acids. CDR3 in amino acids: CASSSVGATGDEQYF. In nucleotides, the CDR3 is TGTGCCAGCAGCTCAGTTGGGGCGACAGGGGACGAGCAGTACTTC.

V and J are TRBV27 and TRBJ2-7; the D gene is possibly TRBD1 (5 bases). This CDR3 is 13 amino acids long. Trimming left V 4 bases short and J 4 bases short, with 11 bases between. Germline V lookup: CDR1 MNHEY, CDR2 SMNVEV (reference sequence). The CDR3: CASSSRVMYEQYF. The CDR3 nucleotides read TGTGCCAGCAGTTCCAGGGTGATGTACGAGCAGTACTTC.

The rearrangement uses TRBV6-2 or TRBV6-3 and TRBJ1-1, with TRBD1 identical over 7 bases. The CDR3 length is 15 residues. With V trimmed by 2 bases and J by 1 base, 4 bases remained unmatched. In germline, CDR1 is MNHEY, CDR2 SVGEGT. CDR3 DNA: TGTGCCAGCAGTTACCGGGGACAGCAGAACACTGAAGCTTTCTTT. Translating it yields CASSYRGQQNTEAFF.

The table lists this clone with a count of one. V is TRBV6-5 and J is TRBJ2-3, with D perhaps matching TRBD1 (6 bases). CDR1 MNHEY and CDR2 SVGAGI come from the germline V gene. V was trimmed by 11 bases and J by 8 bases, leaving 17 bases between them. The CDR3 runs to 12 residues. The CDR3: CAVSETGVTQYF. For the CDR3, the DNA is TGTGCCGTTTCCGAGACAGGTGTTACGCAGTATTTT.

The V gene is TRBV27, the J gene TRBJ1-5; TRBD1 matches 9 bases. Germline loops: CDR1 MNHEY, CDR2 SMNVEV (reference sequence). CDR3 length: 17 amino acids. Unmatched junction bases numbered 13, after V lost 10 bases and J lost 0 bases. The CDR3 loop is CATFTGTGTHSNQPQHF. The CDR3 coding sequence is TGTGCCACTTTCACCGGGACAGGGACCCATAGCAATCAGCCCCAGCATTTT.

This rearrangement joins TRBV5-4 to TRBJ1-2; D gene ambiguous. Deletions cut 0 bases from V and 1 base from J, with 7 bases between. CDR1 is SGHNT, CDR2 YYREEE, per germline (reference sequence). The CDR3 is made up of 14 amino acids. The CDR3 spells CASSLGAVNYGYTF. The CDR3, as DNA: TGTGCCAGCAGCTTGGGGGCAGTTAACTATGGCTACACCTTC.

The chain combines TRBV5-1 with TRBJ2-1, with D possibly being TRBD2 (5 bases). Between the trimmed V and J ends, which lost 4 bases and 9 bases, there was a span of 23 bases. The V gene's germline CDR1 is SGHRS and CDR2 YFSETQ. The CDR3 is 16 amino acids. The CDR3 nucleotides are TGCGCCAGCAGCATAAGGGCCGACTGGGCGGGTACTGAGCAGTTCTTC. It translates to CASSIRADWAGTEQFF.

The chain employs TRBV29-1 and TRBJ2-1; 12 bases are a match to TRBD2. In germline, CDR1 is SQVTM, CDR2 ANQGSEA. With 4 bases clipped from V and 2 bases from J, the junction kept 12 bases outside the gene matches. The length of the CDR3 is 18 residues. The CDR3 is CSVAVGLAGGDPYNEQFF. The CDR3 DNA sequence: TGCAGCGTTGCAGTGGGCCTAGCGGGAGGGGACCCCTACAATGAGCAGTTCTTC.

V usage is TRBV11-3 and J usage is TRBJ2-5; TRBD2 might be the D (5 bases). The V end was cut by 2 bases, the J end by 2 bases, with 12 bases between. The germline CDR1 and CDR2 sequences are SGHNT and YENEEA. CDR3 length: 15 amino acids. The CDR3 region has the DNA TGTGCCAGCAGCTTAAACGGGGAAGATCAAGAGACCCAGTACTTC. Translation: CASSLNGEDQETQYF.

V usage is TRBV9 and J usage is TRBJ2-7, with 10 positions matching TRBD2. CDR3 length equals 14 residues. Looked up from germline, CDR1 is SGDLS and CDR2 is YYNGEE. Trimming cost V 4 bases and J 6 bases; bases outside gene matches: 7. CDR3 DNA sequence: TGTGCCAGCAGCCTACTAGCGGGATCAGGCGAGCAGTACTTC. It yields the protein CASSLLAGSGEQYF.

This rearrangement joins TRBV6-2 or TRBV6-3 to TRBJ1-3; D is ambiguous. CDR3 size: 17 residues. Trimming stripped 2 bases from V and 0 bases from J, with 14 bases between. From germline, CDR1 is MNHEY and CDR2 SVGEGT. The CDR3 nucleotides are TGTGCCAGCAGTTACCGCCGCAGTCCAACCTCTGGAAACACCATATATTTT. It translates to CASSYRRSPTSGNTIYF.

The chain combines TRBV24-1 with TRBJ2-7; 9 bases line up with TRBD2. Per germline, CDR1 KGHDR and CDR2 SFDVKD. V shed 3 bases and J 4 bases; nucleotides not matched to a gene: 6. The CDR3 covers 15 residues. This CDR3 is CATSDPASGEYEQYF. The CDR3, as DNA: TGTGCCACCAGTGATCCCGCTAGCGGGGAATACGAGCAGTACTTC.

This clone has just one count. The V gene is TRBV28, the J gene TRBJ2-7; tentative D call: TRBD1 (5 bases). The V end was cut by 11 bases, the J end by 2 bases, with 13 bases between. The germline gives CDR1 MDHEN, CDR2 SYDVKM. The CDR3 is 12 amino acids. The CDR3 DNA follows: TGTGCCCCCCAGGCCAGGGCCTACGAGCAGTACTTC. As protein: CAPQARAYEQYF.